Presented here are 24 T cell receptor beta chains from one specimen sequenced in a study of metastatic and nonmetastatic thyroid tumors. None of the patients had undergone any treatment ahead of thyroid surgery. MiXCR reprocessed the PCR reads for TCRdb. The sample lists 20,000 to 25,000 clones, less than 25% occurring once. Specimen: blood. Source of these receptors: a female donor with papillary thyroid cancer or a benign thyroid nodule (not recorded which). Some clones in this sample may be carry-over from other donors' samples.

The V gene is TRBV10-1, the J gene TRBJ2-3; 9 bases match TRBD2. CDR3 length: 13 amino acids. Germline V lookup: CDR1 WNHNN, CDR2 SYGVQD (reference sequence). V lost 3 bases to trimming and J lost 6 bases; unmatched junction nucleotides: 1. CDR3 loop: CASSDGLADTQYF. As DNA, the CDR3 is TGCGCCAGCAGTGATGGACTAGCGGATACGCAGTATTTT.

The sample holds many counts of this clone. This chain uses TRBV19 with TRBJ2-3, with 9 bases matching TRBD1. This CDR3 is built from 14 residues. Germline V gene lookup returns CDR1 LNHDA and CDR2 SQIVND (reference sequence). V lost 5 bases, J lost 4 bases, and 4 bases stayed unmatched. The CDR3 coding sequence is TGTGCCAGTAGTGCACAGGGGGCAGCAGATACGCAGTATTTT. Translation: CASSAQGAADTQYF.

The sample holds many counts of this clone. This rearrangement joins TRBV7-8 to TRBJ1-2; 7 nucleotides align to TRBD1. The CDR3 covers 14 residues. V lost 5 bases, J lost 4 bases, and 7 bases stayed unmatched. CDR1 and CDR2 (germline): SGHVS, FQNEAQ. The CDR3 DNA reads TGTGCCAGCAGCCCGCCGGGACAGACCTATGGCTACACCTTC. As protein: CASSPPGQTYGYTF.

A few counts support this clone. A junction end diverges from the germline sequence, so it may reflect a read error. As DNA, the CDR3 is TGTGCCAGCCTAAGGAGCTCTGTGGCCAACGTCCTGACTTTC. It translates to CASLRSSVANVLTF. The V and J genes are TRBV2 and TRBJ2-6; no definite D call. Germline V lookup: CDR1 SNHLY, CDR2 FYNNEI. There are 14 residues in the CDR3.

The V gene is TRBV20-1, the J gene TRBJ2-3; TRBD2 matches at 10 bases. The junction had 7 bases not matched to a gene; V was cut back by 3 bases and J by 13 bases. Per germline, CDR1 DFQATT and CDR2 SNEGSKA (reference sequence). The CDR3 runs 12 residues. The CDR3 is CSARAASGRKYF. The CDR3 region has the DNA TGCAGTGCTAGGGCAGCTAGCGGGAGAAAGTATTTT.

This clone has a count of ten or more. CDR3 residues: CASSLEGSGIENEQFF. CDR3 nucleotides: TGCGCCAGCAGCTTGGAAGGTAGCGGGATAGAGAATGAGCAGTTCTTC. This chain connects TRBV5-1 to TRBJ2-1, with 8 bases that match TRBD2. CDR1 and CDR2 from the germline V gene are SGHRS and YFSETQ. V dropped 0 bases and J dropped 7; count of bases not matched to a gene: 9. This CDR3 has 16 amino acids. Combining the CDR3 with reference TRBV5-1 and TRBJ2-1 gives the whole variable domain KAGVTQTPRYLIKTRGQQVTLSCSPISGHRSVSWYQQTPGQGLQFLFEYFSETQRNKGNFPGRFSGRQFSNSRSEMNVSTLELGDSALYLCASSLEGSGIENEQFFGPGTRLTVL.

The V gene is TRBV20-1, the J gene TRBJ1-1, with D possibly being TRBD1 (5 bases). Trimming pared 2 bases from V and 3 bases from J, leaving 16 bases between. This CDR3 is built from 15 residues. Germline values: CDR1 DFQATT, CDR2 SNEGSKA (reference sequence). The chain's CDR3 is CSARPPPGPYTEAFF. The CDR3 DNA reads as TGCAGTGCTAGACCCCCCCCGGGACCATACACTGAAGCTTTCTTT.

The sample holds many counts of this clone. The chain is built from TRBV6-1 and TRBJ1-1; possibly TRBD1 for D (5 bases). The germline V gene encodes CDR1 MNHNS and CDR2 SASEGT. The CDR3 runs to 12 residues. The V and J ends lost 5 bases and 6 bases respectively, with 10 bases between them. The CDR3 DNA follows: TGTGCCAGCAGTTTGGGACCCCCTGAAGCTTTCTTT. It specifies CASSLGPPEAFF.

This clone was picked up many times. The chain recombines TRBV11-1 with TRBJ1-1; 7 bases are shared with TRBD1. The CDR3 length is 16 residues. CDR1 and CDR2 (germline): SGHAT, FQDESV (reference sequence). V lost 5 bases to trimming and J lost 0 bases; unmatched junction nucleotides: 9. The CDR3 here is CASSARQGRMNTEAFF. CDR3 in DNA: TGTGCCAGCAGCGCCCGACAGGGACGAATGAACACTGAAGCTTTCTTT.

Only a few counts were recorded for this clone. One end of the junction fails to match germline, which may point to a read error. The CDR3 loop is CGTSGRTSGSYQQYF. The CDR3 coding sequence is TGTGGCACCAGCGGAAGGACTAGCGGATCCTACCAGCAGTACTTC. This sequence joins TRBV15 and TRBJ2-7, with 10 bases aligning to TRBD2. Germline CDR1 is LNHNV and CDR2 is YYDKDF (reference sequence). The CDR3 length is 15 residues.

This clone ranks as medium-sized. V gene TRBV2 combines with J gene TRBJ2-7; 10 bases fit TRBD1. This CDR3 spans 14 amino acids. The germline CDR1 and CDR2 sequences are SNHLY and FYNNEI. With 6 bases clipped from V and 7 bases from J, the junction kept 9 bases outside the gene matches. The CDR3 sequence is CASRTGGAVGEQYF. The CDR3, as DNA: TGTGCCAGCAGGACAGGGGGCGCAGTGGGGGAGCAGTACTTC.

This clone has a count of ten or more. The chain uses TRBV24-1 and TRBJ2-1, with D perhaps TRBD2 (6 bases). The V end lost 0 bases, the J end lost 7 bases, and 15 bases lay between the germline ends. CDR1 is KGHDR, CDR2 SFDVKD, per germline. The CDR3 has 16 amino acids. The CDR3, as DNA: TGTGCCACCAGTGATTTGGGGACCAGCGGGTGGAATGAGCAGTTCTTC. Its protein is CATSDLGTSGWNEQFF.

This clone turned up a few times. J is TRBJ2-7 and V is TRBV7-2, with D perhaps matching TRBD2 (5 bases). The CDR3 covers 11 residues. Trimming took 5 bases from V and 5 from J, leaving 7 bases between them. Germline V gene data show CDR1 as SGHTA and CDR2 as FQGNSA. The CDR3 DNA is TGTGCCAGCAGCCACGGGGACGAGCAGTACTTC. Amino acid sequence: CASSHGDEQYF.

The chain employs TRBV30 and TRBJ1-2, with 10 bases aligning to TRBD1. The CDR3 runs 13 residues. V lost 3 bases to trimming and J lost 5 bases; unmatched junction nucleotides: 3. Germline CDR1 reads GTSNPN; CDR2 reads SVGIG (reference sequence). DNA of the CDR3: TGTGCCTGGAGGGGACAGGGGAAGTATGGCTACACCTTC. Protein sequence: CAWRGQGKYGYTF.

This clone has ten or more counts. The chain uses TRBV3-1 and TRBJ2-5, with D possibly being TRBD2 (7 bases). The V and J ends lost 0 bases and 4 bases respectively, with 18 bases between them. This CDR3 region has 17 residues. Germline CDR1 reads LGHDT; CDR2 reads YNNKEL (reference sequence). The CDR3 DNA reads as TGTGCCAGCAGCCAAGACCCCCAGCGAGGGGGGGGAGAGACCCAGTACTTC. Amino acid sequence: CASSQDPQRGGGETQYF.

In this sample, this clone is medium-sized (0.01 to 0.1%). This chain joins TRBV7-3 and TRBJ2-7; the D is unclear. Trimming stripped 1 base from V and 2 bases from J, with 9 bases between. Germline-derived CDR1 and CDR2 are SGHTA and FQGTGA. The CDR3 runs 14 residues. CDR3 region: CASSLNPGTYEQYF. CDR3 in DNA: TGTGCCAGCAGCTTAAATCCGGGCACCTACGAGCAGTACTTC.

Concerning this clone: It is likely a read error, because the conserved phenylalanine at the end of the CDR3 is missing. V and J are TRBV6-2 or TRBV6-3 and TRBJ2-1, with 7 nucleotides matching TRBD2. The length of the CDR3 is 16 residues. The J segment lost 4 bases and the V segment lost 8 bases, leaving 14 bases of the junction unmatched. Germline V gene lookup returns CDR1 MNHEY and CDR2 SVGEGT. CDR3 amino acids: CASCPSLGGTYNEQFY. In DNA form, the CDR3 reads TGTGCCAGCTGTCCCTCGTTGGGGGGGACTTACAATGAGCAGTTCTAC.

This clone was recorded at least ten times. The J gene is TRBJ2-3, the V gene TRBV9; D unclear. Trimming shortened V by 3 bases and J by 0 bases, and 8 bases separated the two germline ends. The germline V gene has CDR1 SGDLS and CDR2 YYNGEE. The length of the CDR3 is 14 residues. CDR3 in amino acids: CASSDGSSTDTQYF. The CDR3 DNA reads TGTGCCAGCAGCGACGGTTCCAGCACAGATACGCAGTATTTT.

This clone appeared a few times. The chain has TRBV6-6 and TRBJ1-1, with D perhaps matching TRBD1 (5 bases). Trimming cost V 0 bases and J 6 bases, with 8 bases left between them. Germline V gives CDR1 MNHNY, CDR2 SVGAGI (reference sequence). CDR3 length: 13 residues. DNA of the CDR3: TGTGCCAGCAGTTACTCGATACAGGCTGAAGCTTTCTTT. Its translation: CASSYSIQAEAFF.

This clone was detected ten times or more. The chain carries TRBV2 and TRBJ2-1, with 11 bases identical to TRBD2. Germline lookup yields CDR1 SNHLY and CDR2 FYNNEI. J was trimmed by 5 bases and V by 7 bases; bases with no gene match: 7. The CDR3 consists of 15 residues. The CDR3 is CASIRLAGNDNEQFF. DNA for the CDR3: TGTGCCAGCATCAGACTAGCGGGAAATGACAATGAGCAGTTCTTC.

This clone was seen many times. This chain joins TRBV19 and TRBJ2-7; no definite D call. Per the germline V gene, CDR1 is LNHDA and CDR2 is SQIVND (reference sequence). Trimming left V 7 bases short and J 1 base short, with 14 bases between. The CDR3 is 14 amino acids. The CDR3 here is CASKTQDSSYEQYF. The CDR3 DNA is TGTGCCAGTAAGACCCAGGATTCATCCTACGAGCAGTACTTC.

Many counts were recorded for this clone. V is TRBV10-2 and J is TRBJ2-3, with 7 nucleotides matching TRBD2. There are 17 residues in the CDR3. V was pared by 3 bases and J by 0 bases, with 9 bases of the junction left unmatched. Germline loops: CDR1 WSHSY, CDR2 SAAADI. CDR3: CASSDERARESTDTQYF. DNA of the CDR3: TGCGCCAGCAGTGACGAACGCGCGCGGGAGAGCACAGATACGCAGTATTTT.

At least ten counts were recorded for this clone. The sample holds other DNA sequences that translate to the same CDR3. The J gene is TRBJ1-1, the V gene TRBV12-3 or TRBV12-4; 7 nucleotides agree with TRBD1. The CDR3 runs 11 residues. With 6 bases clipped from V and 13 bases from J, the junction kept 8 bases outside the gene matches. DNA for the CDR3: TGTGCCAGCAGCCGGGGCAGGGGGGTTTTCTTT. The encoded protein is CASSRGRGVFF.

In this sample, this clone turned up many times. This chain uses TRBV4-2 with TRBJ1-5; 10 bases are shared with TRBD1. Unmatched junction bases numbered 7, after V lost 4 bases and J lost 4 bases. The CDR3 has 16 amino acids. The germline V gene encodes CDR1 LGHNA and CDR2 YNFKEQ. CDR3 in amino acids: CASSPSDRGRNQPQHF. DNA for the CDR3: TGTGCCAGCAGCCCGAGCGACAGGGGGCGAAATCAGCCCCAGCATTTT.